This T cell receptor (beta chain) was sequenced in a study of T cells in women clearing cervical HPV infection. Study summary: No precancer developed; the control's incident HPV16 infection cleared within 12 months. Blood came at first lesion visit for cases, post-clearance for controls. Case blood was drawn a median approximately 21 weeks after lesion detection.

Comments on this clone: The observed sequence ends 3 residues before the CDR3 terminus, with the missing tail filled in from the germline J gene.

Assay: immunoSEQ multiplex PCR; the TCRdb copy retains only in-frame clones and omits some. Reported are 44,000 or so clones; the ten largest clones contain 0.8% to 1%. In germline, CDR1 is DFQATT, CDR2 SNEGSKA (reference sequence). The CDR3 runs to 13 residues. The sequenced material came from blood buffy coat. The clonotype comes from a woman aged 18-70 years with a cervical HPV16 infection that either progressed to CIN3+ or cleared (not recorded which). The chain has TRBV20-1 and TRBJ1-4; 10 bases fit TRBD1. The covered CDR3 bases are TGCAGTGCCAGGGGGGACAGGGGATCGGCA. Translating it yields CSARGDRGSA. The full CDR3 protein is CSARGDRGSALFF.